Presented here are 5 T cell receptor beta chains from one specimen sequenced in a study of T-cell memory formation after mild COVID-19. MiXCR was run by TCRdb on the 5' RACE reads, yielding one entry per CDR3 protein. The repertoire consists of roughly 120,000 distinct CDR3 sequences, with roughly 15% occurring once and the leading ten covering over 11%. The specimen sequenced was PBMCs or a T cell subset sorted from them (not recorded which). Every receptor here comes from an adult woman who had mild COVID-19 (a few samples of this study predate the infection). Cell type and time point are not known.

V and J are TRBV23-1 and TRBJ2-3, with 8 bases fitting TRBD1. TRBV23-1 counts as an open reading frame of uncertain function. The CDR3 spans 14 residues. The J segment lost 3 bases and the V segment lost 6 bases, leaving 5 bases of the junction unmatched. The CDR3 nucleotides read TGCGCCAGCAGAGGACAGGGTCGGACAGATACGCAGTATTTT. Its translation: CASRGQGRTDTQYF.

The CDR3 DNA reads as TGTGCCAGCAGCAGGGACAGGGTTGCTGGGGCCAACGTCCTGACTTTC. It encodes CASSRDRVAGANVLTF. The rearrangement uses TRBV6-4 and TRBJ2-6; TRBD1 matches at 9 bases. Germline assignment: CDR1 MRHNA and CDR2 SNTAGT. The junction had 5 bases not matched to a gene; V was cut back by 6 bases and J by 2 bases. The CDR3 sequence is 16 residues long.

This clonotype was counted many times. This rearrangement joins TRBV5-1 to TRBJ2-7; D not resolved. CDR3 size: 14 residues. The germline gives CDR1 SGHRS, CDR2 YFSETQ. Trimming stripped 3 bases from V and 1 base from J, with 11 bases between. As DNA, the CDR3 is TGCGCCAGCAGCTCCCTCGGGTTGTCCTACGAGCAGTACTTC. Its protein product is CASSSLGLSYEQYF.

CDR3 nucleotides: TGCGCCAGCAGCTTATCGGTAAACACTGAAGCTTTCTTT. Its protein is CASSLSVNTEAFF. The chain has TRBV5-1 and TRBJ1-1; D remains unclear. Germline CDR1 SGHRS, CDR2 YFSETQ. The CDR3 runs 13 residues. V lost 2 bases and J lost 2, with 7 bases in between.

This clonotype was observed a handful of times. The chain links TRBV5-1 to TRBJ2-5; either TRBD1 or TRBD2 may fit D (5 bases each). CDR1 and CDR2 from the germline V gene are SGHRS and YFSETQ. The CDR3 contains 15 residues. Trimming took 4 bases from V and 3 from J, leaving 16 bases between them. The CDR3 loop is CASSKGTSAEETQYF. In nucleotides, the CDR3 is TGCGCCAGCAGCAAAGGGACGTCAGCCGAAGAGACCCAGTACTTC.